These T cell receptor beta chains were read from a single sample in a study of T cell repertoires in cytomegalovirus infection. The antigens these receptors bind are not known. TCRdb independently ran MiXCR on the reads; one entry per CDR3 protein. The sample has about half a million distinct CDR3 sequences; roughly 34% are singletons. The specimen was cultured PBMCs, collected from culture after CMV antigen stimulation. These receptors originate from a human donor in good health (CMV status not recorded). Some clones in this sample may be carry-over from other donors' samples. Both conserved end residues are part of each CDR3. The D gene is left open where the match is weak. A row's size may be missing; if present it is once, few, many or a size class.

d_gene: NA
j_gene: TRBJ1-1
v_gene: TRBV19
abundance: few
CDR3aa: CASKDRKNTEAFF
CDR3nt: TGTGCCAGCAAGGACAGAAAGAACACTGAAGCTTTCTTT

d_gene: TRBD2
j_gene: TRBJ2-4
v_gene: TRBV7-8
abundance: NA
CDR3aa: CASTPGGAGGTKNIQYF
CDR3nt: TGTGCCAGCACACCAGGGGGGGCGGGAGGGACCAAAAACATTCAGTACTTC

d_gene: NA
j_gene: TRBJ2-1
v_gene: TRBV11-2
abundance: NA
CDR3aa: CAVDRSSYNEQFF
CDR3nt: TGTGCCGTCGACAGGAGCTCCTACAATGAGCAGTTCTTC

d_gene: NA
j_gene: TRBJ2-5
v_gene: TRBV2
abundance: NA
CDR3aa: CASSELEETQYF
CDR3nt: TGTGCCAGCAGTGAATTGGAGGAGACCCAGTACTTC

d_gene: NA
j_gene: TRBJ2-7
v_gene: TRBV7-2
abundance: NA
CDR3aa: CASSYSGLGGYEHYF
CDR3nt: TGTGCCAGCAGCTATAGCGGCCTTGGAGGCTACGAGCACTACTTC

d_gene: NA
j_gene: TRBJ2-5
v_gene: TRBV7-8
abundance: few
CDR3aa: CASSSGPRQETQYF
CDR3nt: TGTGCCAGCAGCTCGGGACCGAGACAAGAGACCCAGTACTTC

d_gene: NA
j_gene: TRBJ2-5
v_gene: TRBV7-2
abundance: few
CDR3aa: CASSPGTPKETQYF
CDR3nt: TGTGCCAGCAGCCCCGGGACCCCCAAAGAGACCCAGTACTTC

d_gene: TRBD2
j_gene: TRBJ2-7
v_gene: TRBV7-2
abundance: few
CDR3aa: CASSLARTSTYEQYF
CDR3nt: TGTGCCAGCAGCTTAGCCCGGACTAGCACCTACGAGCAGTACTTC

d_gene: TRBD1
j_gene: TRBJ2-6
v_gene: TRBV14
abundance: NA
CDR3aa: CASSEVFRGLSSGANVLTF
CDR3nt: TGTGCCAGCAGTGAGGTTTTCAGGGGGCTAAGCTCTGGGGCCAACGTCCTGACTTTC

d_gene: TRBD1
j_gene: TRBJ2-1
v_gene: TRBV7-8
abundance: few
CDR3aa: CASSLQTGAYNEQFF
CDR3nt: TGTGCCAGCAGCTTGCAGACAGGGGCCTACAATGAGCAGTTCTTC

d_gene: NA
j_gene: TRBJ2-5
v_gene: TRBV7-2
abundance: many
CDR3aa: CASSFAETQYF
CDR3nt: TGTGCCAGCAGTTTCGCGGAGACCCAGTACTTC

d_gene: NA
j_gene: TRBJ2-5
v_gene: TRBV14
abundance: few
CDR3aa: CASSPGLLQETQYF
CDR3nt: TGTGCCAGCAGCCCTGGACTTTTGCAAGAGACCCAGTACTTC

d_gene: NA
j_gene: TRBJ1-5
v_gene: TRBV2
abundance: NA
CDR3aa: CASSDMYYRGNQPQHF
CDR3nt: TGTGCCAGCAGTGATATGTACTACAGGGGCAATCAGCCCCAGCATTTT

d_gene: TRBD2
j_gene: TRBJ2-5
v_gene: TRBV12-3/TRBV12-4
abundance: few
CDR3aa: CASSFRTSGQETQYF
CDR3nt: TGTGCCAGCAGTTTTCGGACTAGCGGACAAGAGACCCAGTACTTC

d_gene: TRBD2
j_gene: TRBJ2-2
v_gene: TRBV7-2
abundance: many
CDR3aa: CASSLEPRTSGRGRGMTSGELFF
CDR3nt: TGTGCCAGCAGCTTAGAGCCCCGAACTAGCGGGAGGGGAAGGGGGATGACCTCCGGGGAGCTGTTTTTT

d_gene: NA
j_gene: TRBJ2-1
v_gene: TRBV7-9
abundance: NA
CDR3aa: CASSFGRGAVGQQFF
CDR3nt: TGTGCCAGCAGCTTTGGTCGGGGAGCAGTAGGGCAGCAGTTCTTC

d_gene: NA
j_gene: TRBJ1-1
v_gene: TRBV19
abundance: few
CDR3aa: CASRNMAPNTEAFF
CDR3nt: TGTGCCAGCAGAAACATGGCACCGAACACTGAAGCTTTCTTT

d_gene: TRBD1
j_gene: TRBJ1-6
v_gene: TRBV20-1
abundance: few
CDR3aa: CSARESQGTDNSPLHF
CDR3nt: TGCAGTGCTAGAGAATCACAGGGGACCGATAATTCACCCCTCCACTTT